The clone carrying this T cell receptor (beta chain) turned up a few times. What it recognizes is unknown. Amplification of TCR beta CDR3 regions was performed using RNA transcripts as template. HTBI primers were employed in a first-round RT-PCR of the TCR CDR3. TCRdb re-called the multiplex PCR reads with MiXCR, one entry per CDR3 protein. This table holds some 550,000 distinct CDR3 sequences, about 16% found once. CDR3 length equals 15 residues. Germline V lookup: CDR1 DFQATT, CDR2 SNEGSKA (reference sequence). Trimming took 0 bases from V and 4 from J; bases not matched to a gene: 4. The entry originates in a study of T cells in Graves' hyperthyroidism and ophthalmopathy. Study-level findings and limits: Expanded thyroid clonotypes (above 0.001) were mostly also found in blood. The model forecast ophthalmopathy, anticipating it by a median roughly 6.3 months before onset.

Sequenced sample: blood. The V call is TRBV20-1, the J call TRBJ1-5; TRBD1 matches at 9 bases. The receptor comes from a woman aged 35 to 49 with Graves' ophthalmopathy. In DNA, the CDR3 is TGCAGTGCTAGAGATAAAGGGACAGGGAATCAGCCCCAGCATTTT. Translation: CSARDKGTGNQPQHF.